This T cell receptor beta chain emerged from a study of T cell repertoires in ileal Crohn's disease. Measured with immunoSEQ multiplex PCR; TCRdb has only the in-frame clones, and not every one. The sample records some 14,000 clones, 78% being singletons. Time point given: neoterminal ileum biopsy at postoperative endoscopy, about 6 months after surgery. The junction had 2 bases not matched to a gene; V was cut back by 1 base and J by 5 bases. Per germline, CDR1 LNHDA and CDR2 SQIVND (reference sequence). The CDR3 covers 15 residues. The sequenced sample consisted of ileal tissue. The source of this sequence is an adult with Crohn's disease. The chain employs TRBV19 and TRBJ2-2, with 9 bases that match TRBD1. Here the CDR3 DNA reads TGTGCCAGTAGTATAGCTGGGACAGGGACCGGGGAGCTGTTTTTT. Amino acid sequence: CASSIAGTGTGELFF. Looking up the rest from reference TRBV19 and TRBJ2-2 gives the full variable domain: DGGITQSPKYLFRKEGQNVTLSCEQNLNHDAMYWYRQDPGQGLRLIYYSQIVNDFQKGDIAEGYSVSREKKESFPLTVTSAQKNPTAFYLCASSIAGTGTGELFFGEGSRLTVL.